Listed below are T cell receptor beta chains from one sample, sequenced in a study of T cell responses to AZD1222 COVID-19 vaccine. The protocol was immunoSEQ multiplex PCR, while the TCRdb copy is restricted to in-frame clones and leaves out a portion. This sample carries over 150,000 clones, more than 75% of them seen once, and the ten largest clones take approximately 20%. The sequencing here drew on peripheral blood, taken on day 0 of AZD1222 vaccination. Receptors originate from an adult in good health. The CDR3 runs from the conserved cysteine through the conserved F or W. A D gene is named only where the DNA matches it firmly. Where a row states a size, it is once, few, many or the class of an expanded clone; other rows omit it.

>-|TRBV2|few|TRBJ1-4
CASRRGLRLGVTNEKLFF
TGTGCCAGCAGGAGAGGACTTCGGTTGGGGGTGACTAATGAAAAACTGTTTTTT
>-|TRBV5-4|-|TRBJ1-5
CASSLDPIGPYENQPQHF
TGTGCCAGCAGCTTGGATCCGATTGGACCGTACGAAAATCAGCCCCAGCATTTT
>TRBD1|TRBV5-1|once|TRBJ1-2
CASSVEGQGKGYTF
TGCGCCAGCAGCGTAGAGGGACAGGGTAAAGGCTACACCTTC
>-|TRBV3-1/TRBV3-2|once|TRBJ2-5
CASSQGVERQETQYF
TGTGCCAGCAGCCAAGGCGTCGAGCGGCAAGAGACCCAGTACTTC
>-|TRBV5-1|-|TRBJ1-3
CASSLEGTPVTGNTIYF
TGCGCCAGCAGCTTGGAAGGCACGCCAGTCACTGGAAACACCATATATTTT
>TRBD2|TRBV5-1|-|TRBJ2-3
CASSLAMGLAGHSPDF
TGCGCCAGCAGCTTGGCGATGGGACTAGCGGGCCATTCCCCGGATTTT
>TRBD2|TRBV7-9|once|TRBJ2-3
CASSFTSGGGTDTQYF
TGTGCCAGCAGCTTCACTAGCGGAGGGGGGACAGATACGCAGTATTTT
>-|TRBV30|-|TRBJ1-2
CAWIRGGGYGYTF
TGTGCCTGGATAAGGGGGGGAGGCTATGGCTACACCTTC
>-|TRBV5-6|-|TRBJ1-2
CASSLVGADYGYTF
TGTGCCAGCAGCTTGGTTGGAGCCGACTATGGCTACACCTTC
>-|TRBV10-3|-|TRBJ1-6
CAIRRGGNSPLHF
TGTGCCATCAGAAGGGGCGGGAATTCACCCCTCCACTTT
>-|TRBV9|-|TRBJ1-6
CASSVDGGSSYNSPLHF
TGTGCCAGCAGCGTAGATGGGGGGAGCTCCTATAATTCACCCCTCCACTTT
>-|TRBV24-1|-|TRBJ2-5
CATSDPPRGKGARETQYF
TGTGCCACCAGTGATCCACCCCGCGGGAAGGGGGCCAGAGAGACCCAGTACTTC
>TRBD2|TRBV9|-|TRBJ2-7
CASSTRLAGAESYEQYF
TGTGCCAGCAGCACGCGACTAGCGGGGGCCGAGTCGTATGAGCAGTACTTC
>-|TRBV28|once|TRBJ1-6
CASNTNYNSPLHF
TGTGCCAGCAACACTAACTATAATTCACCCCTCCACTTT
>-|TRBV6-2/TRBV6-3|-|TRBJ1-3
CASSYSRVSGNTIYF
TGTGCCAGCAGTTACTCCAGGGTCTCTGGAAACACCATATATTTT
>TRBD1|TRBV3-1/TRBV3-2|-|TRBJ2-7
CASSLSGTGSRHEQYF
TGTGCCAGCAGCCTCTCCGGGACAGGGAGTCGACACGAGCAGTACTTC
>-|TRBV2|-|TRBJ2-2
CASSSQANTGELFF
TGTGCCAGCAGTTCACAGGCGAACACCGGGGAGCTGTTTTTT
>TRBD2|TRBV25-1|-|TRBJ2-1
CASSKLAGDGDEQFF
TGTGCCAGCAGTAAACTAGCGGGGGACGGCGATGAGCAGTTCTTC
>-|TRBV19|few|TRBJ2-7
CASSIVGGRGGYEQYF
TGTGCCAGTAGTATAGTTGGGGGGCGCGGAGGCTACGAGCAGTACTTC
>TRBD1|TRBV6-4|-|TRBJ1-5
CASSDRGLNQPQHF
TGTGCCAGCAGTGACAGGGGGCTTAATCAGCCCCAGCATTTT
>TRBD2|TRBV6-1|once|TRBJ2-1
CASSDQGLAEHYNEQFF
TGTGCCAGCAGTGACCAAGGACTAGCGGAGCACTACAATGAGCAGTTCTTC
>-|TRBV5-1|-|TRBJ2-3
CASSSPDTTSTDTQYF
TGCGCCAGCAGCTCGCCCGACACCACTAGCACAGATACGCAGTATTTT
>-|TRBV7-6|-|TRBJ1-1
CASSPLRQRSQAFF
TGTGCCAGCAGCCCTTTGAGACAGAGGAGCCAAGCTTTCTTT
>-|TRBV2|-|TRBJ2-7
CASFHPARKSSYEQYF
TGTGCCAGCTTCCATCCCGCCAGGAAGAGCTCCTACGAGCAGTACTTC
>-|TRBV28|-|TRBJ1-5
CASTGSLNQPQHF
TGTGCCAGCACGGGCAGCCTTAATCAGCCCCAGCATTTT
>-|TRBV3-1/TRBV3-2|-|TRBJ1-4
CASSHEAEKLFF
TGTGCCAGCAGCCATGAGGCTGAAAAACTGTTTTTT
>-|TRBV6-2/TRBV6-3|-|TRBJ1-5
CASSSPGQPSNQPQHF
TGTGCCAGCAGCTCCCCCGGACAGCCGAGCAATCAGCCCCAGCATTTT
>-|TRBV24-1|-|TRBJ1-4
CATSDPSTDSRNEKLFF
TGTGCCACCAGTGACCCCTCGACGGACAGCAGAAATGAAAAACTGTTTTTT
>-|TRBV19|-|TRBJ1-2
CASSIREFGGYTF
TGTGCCAGTAGTATCAGGGAGTTCGGAGGCTACACCTTC
>TRBD1|TRBV19|few|TRBJ2-1
CASSTPRTGDVYNEQFF
TGTGCCAGTAGTACCCCAAGGACAGGGGATGTCTACAATGAGCAGTTCTTC
>-|TRBV30|-|TRBJ1-2
CAWSRRGSGYGYTF
TGTGCCTGGAGTCGGCGGGGCTCGGGCTATGGCTACACCTTC
>TRBD1|TRBV29-1|once|TRBJ2-1
CSVAPGQGLINEQFF
TGCAGCGTGGCTCCGGGACAGGGGCTGATTAATGAGCAGTTCTTC
>-|TRBV28|-|TRBJ1-3
CASRGTGLSGNTIYF
TGTGCCAGCAGAGGAACAGGGTTGTCTGGAAACACCATATATTTT
>TRBD1|TRBV10-3|-|TRBJ1-6
CAISGGQVGNSPLHF
TGTGCCATCAGTGGAGGACAGGTCGGGAATTCACCCCTCCACTTT
>TRBD1|TRBV5-8|-|TRBJ1-5
CASSLDRGGNQPQHF
TGTGCCAGCAGCTTGGACAGGGGGGGAAATCAGCCCCAGCATTTT